The TCR beta chain under discussion was sequenced for a study of blood T cell repertoires in COVID-19. V shed 6 bases and J shed 5 bases, with 16 bases lying between them. This CDR3 has 14 amino acids. The germline CDR1 and CDR2 sequences are MNHEY and SMNVEV (reference sequence). The method was immunoSEQ multiplex PCR; TCRdb's version includes in-frame clones alone and lacks a portion of them. The table has about 150,000 clones, roughly 87% seen once. This chain links TRBV27 with TRBJ1-2; unclear D gene. Input material: peripheral blood. The source is a woman in her fifties or sixties with active or convalescent COVID-19. The CDR3 protein is CASSLREGRYGYTF. Written as DNA, the CDR3 is TGTGCCAGCAGCCTCCGGGAGGGTCGATATGGCTACACCTTC.